The 19 T cell receptor beta chains presented below share a single source sample, sequenced in a study of cytomegalovirus exposure and HLA in healthy donors. The PCR contained 60 Vbeta and 13 Jbeta primers. Measured with immunoSEQ multiplex PCR; TCRdb has only the in-frame clones, and not every one. The data show 95,000 to 130,000 clones, 9% to 10% seen once. The sample consisted of PBMCs. These receptors came from a man aged 30 to 45 in good health and CMV-seronegative.

A note on this clone: One end of the junction does not line up with germline, which may come from a read error. V usage is TRBV27 and J usage is TRBJ2-6, with D tentatively TRBD1 (5 bases). Germline V lookup: CDR1 MNHEY, CDR2 SMNVEV (reference sequence). The CDR3 spans 17 residues. This chain's CDR3 is CVSSYGRVDSGANVLTF. The CDR3 nucleotides read TGTGTCAGCAGTTATGGCAGGGTGGACTCTGGGGCCAACGTCCTGACTTTC. Full variable domain (remainder filled in from reference TRBV27 and TRBJ2-6): EAQVTQNPRYLITVTGKKLTVTCSQNMNHEYMSWYRQDPGLGLRQIYYSMNVEVTDKGDVPEGYKVSRKEKRNFPLILESPSPNQTSLYFCVSSYGRVDSGANVLTFGAGSRLTVL.

The chain carries TRBV27 and TRBJ2-5, with D tentatively TRBD1 (6 bases). The CDR3 is 14 residues long. CDR1 is MNHEY, CDR2 SMNVEV, per germline (reference sequence). Deletions cut 6 bases from V and 4 bases from J, with 15 bases between. In DNA, the CDR3 is TGTGCCAGCAGCCCAGGACAGATAATAGAGACCCAGTACTTC. Its protein is CASSPGQIIETQYF.

This clone was detected only a few times. The rearrangement joins TRBV6-5 to TRBJ1-2; D gene unclear. The V end lost 7 bases, the J end lost 5 bases, and 17 bases lay between the germline ends. CDR1 is MNHEY and CDR2 is SVGAGI in the germline V gene. CDR3 size: 14 residues. The CDR3 DNA sequence: TGTGCCAGCATGGAAAGCGGCAGAGGATATGGCTACACCTTC. Residues: CASMESGRGYGYTF.

CDR3 sequence (DNA): TGTGCCACTGCTACTGGACAGGTCCCCTACGAGCAGTACTTC. This gives the protein CATATGQVPYEQYF. The chain couples TRBV19 to TRBJ2-7; the match to TRBD1 covers 7 bases. The CDR3 has 14 residues. Germline loops: CDR1 LNHDA, CDR2 SQIVND (reference sequence). V shed 10 bases, J shed 2 bases, and the junction held 11 bases outside the gene matches.

The chain joins TRBV6-1 to TRBJ2-3, with TRBD1 matching 10 bases. Germline V lookup: CDR1 MNHNS, CDR2 SASEGT. The CDR3 spans 15 residues. Trimming took 3 bases from V and 1 from J; bases not matched to a gene: 1. This chain's CDR3 is CASSDGTGGTDTQYF. For the CDR3, the DNA is TGTGCCAGCAGTGACGGGACAGGGGGCACAGATACGCAGTATTTT.

The rearrangement joins TRBV7-2 to TRBJ2-1; 8 nucleotides align to TRBD1. Unmatched junction bases numbered 13, after V lost 5 bases and J lost 7 bases. The CDR3 length is 16 residues. The V gene's germline CDR1 is SGHTA and CDR2 FQGNSA. CDR3: CASSIPRGRSYNEQFF. CDR3 in DNA: TGTGCCAGCAGCATACCCAGGGGGCGGTCATATAATGAGCAGTTCTTC.

The chain couples TRBV6-1 to TRBJ2-7, with 8 positions matching TRBD1. V lost 0 bases, J lost 2 bases, and 3 bases stayed unmatched. This CDR3 comprises 15 residues. Germline CDR1 reads MNHNS; CDR2 reads SASEGT. Here the CDR3 reads CASSEAGQDAYEQYF. DNA of the CDR3: TGTGCCAGCAGTGAAGCGGGACAGGATGCCTACGAGCAGTACTTC.

The chain combines TRBV19 with TRBJ2-1; 8 bases map to TRBD1. The germline gives CDR1 LNHDA, CDR2 SQIVND (reference sequence). This CDR3 contains 14 residues. J was trimmed by 4 bases and V by 8 bases; bases with no gene match: 7. The CDR3 spells CASEDRDRYNEQFF. The CDR3 DNA follows: TGTGCCAGTGAGGACAGGGACAGATACAATGAGCAGTTCTTC.

This clone was found a few times. The chain links TRBV2 to TRBJ1-5, with TRBD1 matching 7 bases. The germline gives CDR1 SNHLY, CDR2 FYNNEI. The trim removed 9 bases at V and 5 bases at J, leaving 4 bases unmatched. The CDR3 totals 12 residues. CDR3 sequence (DNA): TGTGCCAGTGGACAGGAGGATCAGCCCCAGCATTTT. Its translation is CASGQEDQPQHF.

This chain joins TRBV19 and TRBJ2-7; TRBD2 agrees at 11 bases. With 4 bases clipped from V and 0 bases from J, the junction kept 2 bases outside the gene matches. This CDR3 has 15 amino acids. Germline lookup yields CDR1 LNHDA and CDR2 SQIVND (reference sequence). For the CDR3, the DNA is TGTGCCAGTAGTACGACTAGCGGGAACTCCTACGAGCAGTACTTC. Translating it yields CASSTTSGNSYEQYF.

The J gene is TRBJ2-3, the V gene TRBV2, with D perhaps TRBD1 (5 bases). Germline loops: CDR1 SNHLY, CDR2 FYNNEI. Trimming left V 8 bases short and J 0 bases short, with 18 bases between. The CDR3 contains 16 residues. CDR3 sequence reads: CASPTKQASSTDTQYF. The CDR3 DNA sequence: TGTGCCAGCCCTACTAAACAGGCATCTAGCACAGATACGCAGTATTTT.

This clone was counted a few times. This chain uses TRBV30 with TRBJ2-7, with 10 bases aligning to TRBD1. CDR1 and CDR2 from the germline V gene are GTSNPN and SVGIG (reference sequence). CDR3 length: 12 amino acids. Unmatched junction bases numbered 5, after V lost 8 bases and J lost 4 bases. CDR3: CAGQGDSYEQYF. CDR3 in DNA: TGTGCCGGACAGGGGGATTCATACGAGCAGTACTTC. Variable domain in full (rest from reference TRBV30 and TRBJ2-7): SQTIHQWPATLVQPVGSPLSLECTVEGTSNPNLYWYRQAAGRGLQLLFYSVGIGQISSEVPQNLSASRPQDRQFILSSKKLLLSDSGFYLCAGQGDSYEQYFGPGTRLTVT.

The chain employs TRBV20-1 and TRBJ2-1; 8 bases match TRBD1. The germline gives CDR1 DFQATT, CDR2 SNEGSKA (reference sequence). Trimming cost V 3 bases and J 8 bases; bases outside gene matches: 0. CDR3 length: 11 residues. CDR3 DNA sequence: TGCAGTGCTAGGGACAGGGATGAGCAGTTCTTC. It translates to CSARDRDEQFF.

The chain has TRBV25-1 and TRBJ1-2, with D unclear. V gave up 4 bases and J gave up 7 bases, with 16 bases separating them. This CDR3 contains 14 residues. Germline V CDR1 and CDR2: MGHDK, SYGVNS. The CDR3 sequence is CASSVSFRIGGYTF. CDR3 sequence (DNA): TGTGCCAGCAGTGTTTCCTTCAGGATCGGTGGCTACACCTTC.

The genes are TRBV18 and TRBJ1-1; D ambiguous. The CDR3 loop spans 16 amino acids. V was pared by 3 bases and J by 0 bases, with 14 bases between. Germline V gene lookup returns CDR1 KGHSH and CDR2 LQKENI. CDR3: CASSPVPQIMNTEAFF. The CDR3 DNA reads as TGTGCCAGCTCACCTGTTCCACAGATAATGAACACTGAAGCTTTCTTT.

This clone was counted a few times. The gene calls are TRBV19 and TRBJ2-5; 13 bases line up with TRBD2. Germline V gives CDR1 LNHDA, CDR2 SQIVND (reference sequence). J lost 1 base, V lost 1 base, and 6 bases had no gene match. CDR3 size: 18 residues. CDR3 loop: CASSIGLAGGKRQETQYF. The CDR3 DNA is TGTGCCAGTAGTATAGGACTAGCGGGAGGAAAACGCCAAGAGACCCAGTACTTC. Looking up the rest from reference TRBV19 and TRBJ2-5 gives the full variable domain: DGGITQSPKYLFRKEGQNVTLSCEQNLNHDAMYWYRQDPGQGLRLIYYSQIVNDFQKGDIAEGYSVSREKKESFPLTVTSAQKNPTAFYLCASSIGLAGGKRQETQYFGPGTRLLVL.

The rearrangement uses TRBV18 and TRBJ2-7, with a possible D match to TRBD2 (6 bases). This CDR3 has 19 residues. Germline assignment: CDR1 KGHSH and CDR2 LQKENI. Trimming pared 0 bases from V and 3 bases from J, leaving 24 bases between. The CDR3 DNA sequence: TGTGCCAGCTCACCACCAAACCGGGGGATGGGGAGAGGAGTCTACGAGCAGTACTTC. Translating it yields CASSPPNRGMGRGVYEQYF.

This clone was counted between two and nine times. This chain connects TRBV4-1 to TRBJ2-1; 14 nucleotides align to TRBD2. V lost 4 bases, J lost 0 bases, and 11 bases stayed unmatched. The CDR3 runs 20 residues. Germline V gene sequence: CDR1 MGHRA, CDR2 YSYEKL. The CDR3 DNA follows: TGCGCCAGCAGCCGATCCCCGGGACTAGCGGGAGAGAGCTCCTACAATGAGCAGTTCTTC. As protein: CASSRSPGLAGESSYNEQFF.

CDR3 DNA sequence: TGTGCCAGCAGCGTTTCACAGGCCTACGAGCAGTACTTC. Its protein is CASSVSQAYEQYF. The chain carries TRBV7-9 and TRBJ2-7; the D gene is possibly TRBD1 (5 bases). The length of the CDR3 is 13 residues. The germline gives CDR1 SEHNR, CDR2 FQNEAQ (reference sequence). Trimming cost V 5 bases and J 2 bases, with 10 bases left between them.